This passage covers 14 T cell receptor beta chains from one sample sequenced in a study of cytomegalovirus exposure and HLA in healthy donors. The PCR employed 60 Vbeta primers together with 13 Jbeta primers. The table came from immunoSEQ multiplex PCR; TCRdb's copy has only in-frame clones and leaves some out. Found here are some 120,000 clones, roughly 79% of them singletons; the top ten hold over 1.5%. The sequenced sample consisted of PBMCs. Every receptor here comes from a woman aged 18-29 years in good health and CMV-seronegative.

The genes are TRBV6-5 and TRBJ2-7; D possibly corresponds to TRBD1 (6 bases). Germline V gene data show CDR1 as MNHEY and CDR2 as SVGAGI. The CDR3 sequence is 15 residues long. With 4 bases removed from V and 6 bases from J, the gap between germline ends came to 19 bases. CDR3 in amino acids: CASSSGRGGWSEQYF. CDR3 nucleotide sequence: TGTGCCAGCAGTTCCGGTCGAGGGGGATGGAGCGAGCAGTACTTC.

This chain joins TRBV28 and TRBJ1-3, with D unclear. CDR3 length: 14 amino acids. Germline V CDR1 and CDR2: MDHEN, SYDVKM. V was pared by 6 bases and J by 3 bases, with 12 bases between. The CDR3 sequence is CASRRENFGNTIYF. The CDR3 coding sequence is TGTGCCAGCAGACGGGAGAACTTTGGAAACACCATATATTTT.

This clone was counted between two and nine times. The chain links TRBV5-4 to TRBJ2-1; TRBD1 matches at 9 bases. Germline CDR1 reads SGHNT; CDR2 reads YYREEE (reference sequence). CDR3 size: 15 residues. The V gene end was trimmed by 4 bases and the J gene end by 8 bases; junction bases not matched to a gene: 10. The CDR3 region has the DNA TGTGCCAGCAGCCTCCCCGGGACAGGGATTTATGAGCAGTTCTTC. Translating gives CASSLPGTGIYEQFF.

The chain joins TRBV2 to TRBJ2-7; weak D call: TRBD2 (5 bases). CDR3 size: 12 residues. V gave up 5 bases and J gave up 9 bases, with 14 bases separating them. Germline CDR1 reads SNHLY; CDR2 reads FYNNEI. The CDR3 DNA reads as TGTGCCAGCAGTCGGACCGGGGAAGGGCAGTACTTC. Translated, it gives CASSRTGEGQYF. The full variable domain, in which reference TRBV2 and TRBJ2-7 provide the parts outside the CDR3, is EPEVTQTPSHQVTQMGQEVILRCVPISNHLYFYWYRQILGQKVEFLVSFYNNEISEKSEIFDDQFSVERPDGSNFTLKIRSTKLEDSAMYFCASSRTGEGQYFGPGTRLTVT.

This clone occurred once. This chain uses TRBV4-2 with TRBJ1-5; TRBD1 matches at 10 bases. The CDR3 extends over 16 amino acids. J was trimmed by 7 bases and V by 3 bases; bases with no gene match: 9. The V gene's germline CDR1 is LGHNA and CDR2 YNFKEQ. CDR3 nucleotides: TGTGCCAGCAGCCAGGAGCGGGACAGGGGTTGGCAGCCCCAGCATTTT. Translating gives CASSQERDRGWQPQHF.

This chain uses TRBV9 with TRBJ1-1, with TRBD1 matching over 7 bases. Trimming took 10 bases from V and 5 from J; bases not matched to a gene: 11. CDR3 size: 13 residues. Per germline, CDR1 SGDLS and CDR2 YYNGEE. CDR3 coding DNA: TGTGCCTCTCGACAGGGAGTAGGGACTGAAGCTTTCTTT. It encodes CASRQGVGTEAFF.

The gene calls are TRBV7-9 and TRBJ1-4; possibly TRBD1 for D (6 bases). Germline CDR1 SEHNR, CDR2 FQNEAQ (reference sequence). The CDR3 contains 15 residues. Trimming pared 5 bases from V and 8 bases from J, leaving 18 bases between. The CDR3 loop is CASSRKGELGEKLFF. CDR3 nucleotides: TGTGCCAGCAGCCGAAAGGGGGAGTTGGGGGAAAAACTGTTTTTT.

V and J are TRBV5-1 and TRBJ2-2, with no clear D. The germline V gene has CDR1 SGHRS and CDR2 YFSETQ. CDR3 length: 13 residues. With 0 bases removed from V and 6 bases from J, the gap between germline ends came to 6 bases. The CDR3 DNA follows: TGCGCCAGCAGCTTGGATATCCCCGGGGAGCTGTTTTTT. Translated: CASSLDIPGELFF.

The rearrangement links TRBV25-1 to TRBJ2-1, with TRBD2 matching 9 bases. The CDR3 length is 15 residues. V lost 3 bases to trimming and J lost 2 bases; unmatched junction nucleotides: 2. From germline, CDR1 is MGHDK and CDR2 SYGVNS. As DNA, the CDR3 is TGTGCCAGCAGTGATAGCGGGGGCCCCTACAATGAGCAGTTCTTC. The encoded protein is CASSDSGGPYNEQFF.

Concerning this clone itself: Since the CDR3 does not end with the conserved phenylalanine or tryptophan, this likely comes from a read error. V gene TRBV5-1 combines with J gene TRBJ1-1, with 7 bases aligning to TRBD1. Germline assignment: CDR1 SGHRS and CDR2 YFSETQ. Trimming removed 4 bases from V and 0 bases from J; junction bases left unmatched: 9. The CDR3 has 16 amino acids. CDR3 sequence: CASSLRQGGMNTEAFV. CDR3 nucleotide sequence: TGCGCCAGCAGCCTCCGACAGGGCGGAATGAACACTGAAGCTTTCGTT.

V and J are TRBV7-2 and TRBJ2-2; TRBD1 matches at 9 bases. Germline V gives CDR1 SGHTA, CDR2 FQGNSA. The CDR3 consists of 14 residues. V lost 3 bases, J lost 4 bases, and 0 bases stayed unmatched. The CDR3 DNA follows: TGTGCCAGCAGCTTGACAGGGGGCACCGGGGAGCTGTTTTTT. Protein sequence: CASSLTGGTGELFF.

This clone was recorded a few times. This rearrangement joins TRBV5-1 to TRBJ1-5, with D hard to call. The germline V gene has CDR1 SGHRS and CDR2 YFSETQ. The CDR3 consists of 15 residues. Trimming left V 0 bases short and J 5 bases short, with 12 bases between. The CDR3 protein is CASSLGGFEDQPQHF. The DNA of the CDR3 is TGCGCCAGCAGCTTGGGCGGGTTCGAGGATCAGCCCCAGCATTTT.

CDR3 amino acids: CASRRGQGAYEQYF. CDR3 DNA sequence: TGTGCCAGCAGGAGGGGACAGGGGGCCTACGAGCAGTACTTC. The genes are TRBV6-1 and TRBJ2-7; 11 bases align to TRBD1. Germline values: CDR1 MNHNS, CDR2 SASEGT. The V and J ends lost 6 bases and 2 bases, in that order; junction bases with no gene match: 3. The CDR3 sequence is 14 residues long.

The chain employs TRBV28 and TRBJ2-7; a possible D gene is TRBD1 (6 bases). With 1 base removed from V and 7 bases from J, the gap between germline ends came to 20 bases. From germline, CDR1 is MDHEN and CDR2 SYDVKM. This CDR3 has 16 amino acids. CDR3 nucleotides: TGTGCCAGCAGTTTATATTCCGGGACACCAGGCGGGGAGCAGTACTTC. This encodes CASSLYSGTPGGEQYF.